The 18 T cell receptor beta chains presented below share a single source sample, sequenced in a study of human T cells and chemical hapten exposure. MiXCR, run by TCRdb on the RACE reads, gives a single entry per CDR3 protein. The repertoire has about 300,000 distinct CDR3 sequences, 5% to 6.5% of them found once; the top ten carry about 7.7%. Time point given: pre-sensitization, week 0. Treatment here: therapeutic diphenylcyclopropenone sensitization with weekly scalp DPC. Sequenced here: whole blood, sampled in connection with sensitization to the hapten diphenylcyclopropenone (DPC). Source of these receptors: a woman aged 18-29 years with alopecia areata. Some clones in this sample may be carry-over from other donors' samples.

This clonotype was recorded many times. The chain combines TRBV5-6 with TRBJ1-6; D is ambiguous. Germline CDR1 and CDR2: SGHDT and YYEEEE. Trimming removed 0 bases at V and 0 bases at J, with 10 bases between. This CDR3 is 17 amino acids long. The CDR3 sequence: CASSLVREDSYNSPLHF. In DNA form, the CDR3 reads TGTGCCAGCAGCTTGGTCCGGGAGGACTCCTATAATTCACCCCTCCACTTT. The variable domain in full, with the rest retrieved from reference TRBV5-6 and TRBJ1-6, is DAGVTQSPTHLIKTRGQQVTLRCSPKSGHDTVSWYQQALGQGPQFIFQYYEEEERQRGNFPDRFSGHQFPNYSSELNVNALLLGDSALYLCASSLVREDSYNSPLHFGNGTRLTVT.

This clonotype was observed many times. This chain connects TRBV29-1 to TRBJ1-1; D remains unclear. The CDR3 is 10 amino acids. The germline CDR1 and CDR2 sequences are SQVTM and ANQGSEA. Trimming pared 3 bases from V and 7 bases from J, leaving 6 bases between. For the CDR3, the DNA is TGCAGCGTTGACGGGGTTGAAGCTTTCTTT. It encodes CSVDGVEAFF.

The chain carries TRBV3-1 and TRBJ1-1; TRBD1 agrees at 8 bases. Unmatched junction bases numbered 14, after V lost 4 bases and J lost 1 base. From germline, CDR1 is LGHDT and CDR2 YNNKEL (reference sequence). The CDR3 is made up of 18 amino acids. CDR3 DNA: TGTGCCAGCAGCCCAAATGGGCAGGGGGCGAGGTGGAACACTGAAGCTTTCTTT. Encoded protein: CASSPNGQGARWNTEAFF. Full variable domain (rest looked up from reference TRBV3-1 and TRBJ1-1): DTAVSQTPKYLVTQMGNDKSIKCEQNLGHDTMYWYKQDSKKFLKIMFSYNNKELIINETVPNRFSPKSPDKAHLNLHINSLELGDSAVYFCASSPNGQGARWNTEAFFGQGTRLTVV.

There are many counts of this clonotype. V and J are TRBV4-2 and TRBJ2-7; possible D gene TRBD1, 6 bases. From germline, CDR1 is LGHNA and CDR2 YNFKEQ. The CDR3 has 12 residues. Trimming removed 4 bases from V and 3 bases from J, with 7 bases in between. CDR3 DNA sequence: TGTGCCAGCAGCCCAGGGGACTACGAGCAGTACTTC. It is translated as CASSPGDYEQYF.

This clonotype was seen a handful of times. The chain employs TRBV28 and TRBJ1-6, with 9 bases identical to TRBD1. The ends lost 6 bases at V and 15 bases at J; junction bases unmatched: 12. Germline CDR1 reads MDHEN; CDR2 reads SYDVKM. The CDR3 is 14 amino acids. The CDR3 protein is CASRPTGGGNYLHF. CDR3 bases: TGTGCCAGCAGACCTACAGGGGGCGGAAATTACCTCCACTTT. Supplemented by reference TRBV28 and TRBJ1-6, the full variable domain reads DVKVTQSSRYLVKRTGEKVFLECVQDMDHENMFWYRQDPGLGLRLIYFSYDVKMKEKGDIPEGYSVSREKKERFSLILESASTNQTSMYLCASRPTGGGNYLHFGNGTRLTVT.

The sample holds a few counts of this clonotype. The V gene is TRBV6-2 or TRBV6-3, the J gene TRBJ2-1; D is ambiguous. Germline V gene sequence: CDR1 MNHEY, CDR2 SVGEGT. CDR3 length equals 13 residues. Trimming pared 2 bases from V and 6 bases from J, leaving 8 bases between. In DNA, the CDR3 is TGTGCCAGCAGTTACGGTCCGTCCAATGAGCAGTTCTTC. Its translation is CASSYGPSNEQFF.

In its sample, this clonotype was seen a few times. The rearrangement joins TRBV5-1 to TRBJ2-3; the D is unclear. Trimming took 0 bases from V and 3 from J, leaving 11 bases between them. CDR1 and CDR2 from the germline V gene are SGHRS and YFSETQ. The CDR3 extends over 15 amino acids. The CDR3 region is CASSLAPLKTDTQYF. The CDR3 nucleotides read TGCGCCAGCAGCTTGGCCCCCCTCAAGACAGATACGCAGTATTTT.

This clonotype was detected many times. The chain links TRBV3-1 to TRBJ2-3; D is ambiguous. The ends were cut back, 1 base at V and 7 bases at J, with 6 bases in the middle. In germline, CDR1 is LGHDT, CDR2 YNNKEL (reference sequence). The CDR3 has 12 residues. The CDR3 DNA reads as TGTGCCAGCAGCCAAGGGGTGAATACGCAGTATTTT. Translating gives CASSQGVNTQYF.

This clonotype was detected ten times or more. V and J are TRBV3-1 and TRBJ2-3; the match to TRBD2 covers 8 bases. The germline V gene encodes CDR1 LGHDT and CDR2 YNNKEL (reference sequence). With 1 base clipped from V and 5 bases from J, the junction kept 14 bases outside the gene matches. The CDR3 has 18 residues. The CDR3 spells CASSQAPGVRGGEDTQYF. The CDR3, as DNA: TGTGCCAGCAGCCAAGCCCCCGGGGTCCGGGGGGGGGAAGATACGCAGTATTTT.

Many counts were recorded for this clonotype. This chain connects TRBV28 to TRBJ2-1, with D uncertain. V lost 3 bases and J lost 2, with 20 bases in between. This CDR3 is built from 18 residues. CDR1 is MDHEN and CDR2 is SYDVKM in the germline V gene. CDR3 region: CASSFMVAHPLTYNEQFF. DNA for the CDR3: TGTGCCAGCAGTTTTATGGTAGCCCACCCTCTAACCTACAATGAGCAGTTCTTC. The full variable domain, with the rest looked up from reference TRBV28 and TRBJ2-1, is DVKVTQSSRYLVKRTGEKVFLECVQDMDHENMFWYRQDPGLGLRLIYFSYDVKMKEKGDIPEGYSVSREKKERFSLILESASTNQTSMYLCASSFMVAHPLTYNEQFFGPGTRLTVL.

Many counts were recorded for this clonotype. The gene calls are TRBV4-3 and TRBJ2-2, with TRBD1 as a possible D gene (7 bases). The CDR3 is 16 amino acids. The V and J ends lost 0 bases and 5 bases respectively, with 13 bases between them. Looked up from germline, CDR1 is LGHNA and CDR2 is YSLEER. CDR3 nucleotides: TGCGCCAGCAGCCAAGATTGGAGGGGGCGGACCGGGGAGCTGTTTTTT. Translation gives CASSQDWRGRTGELFF.

This clonotype has only a few counts. The genes are TRBV6-2 or TRBV6-3 and TRBJ2-4; D gene uncertain. Trimming took off 5 bases at V and 7 bases at J, with 15 bases between the two ends. Per the germline V gene, CDR1 is MNHEY and CDR2 is SVGEGT. CDR3 length equals 14 residues. CDR3 sequence: CASSMDFLGNIQYF. CDR3 DNA: TGTGCCAGCAGTATGGATTTCCTGGGGAACATTCAGTACTTC.

This clonotype came up many times. This chain uses TRBV11-3 with TRBJ1-1; tentative D call: TRBD1 (5 bases). CDR1 and CDR2 (germline): SGHNT, YENEEA. V was cut by 4 bases and J by 3 bases, with 12 bases left in between. The CDR3 loop spans 14 amino acids. The CDR3 DNA sequence: TGTGCCAGCAGCTATAATTCAGGGTACACTGAAGCTTTCTTT. Its protein product is CASSYNSGYTEAFF.

The sample holds a few counts of this clonotype. The chain has TRBV12-3 or TRBV12-4 and TRBJ1-4; D may be TRBD1 (6 bases). V gave up 8 bases and J gave up 1 base, with 8 bases separating them. The length of the CDR3 is 13 residues. The CDR3 sequence: CASGTRTNEKLFF. CDR3 in DNA: TGTGCCAGCGGGACACGAACTAATGAAAAACTGTTTTTT.

The table lists this clonotype with many counts. This chain connects TRBV27 to TRBJ1-5, with 7 positions matching TRBD1. The CDR3 loop spans 14 amino acids. Germline CDR1 MNHEY, CDR2 SMNVEV (reference sequence). The V gene end was trimmed by 3 bases and the J gene end by 5 bases; junction bases not matched to a gene: 4. CDR3 coding DNA: TGTGCCAGCAGTTTGTGGACAGGTGATCAGCCCCAGCATTTT. Its protein is CASSLWTGDQPQHF.

This clonotype turned up a few times. The chain combines TRBV20-1 with TRBJ1-6, with a weak D call TRBD1 (6 bases). Trimming took 2 bases from V and 7 from J, leaving 18 bases between them. This CDR3 region has 16 residues. CDR1 and CDR2 from the germline V gene are DFQATT and SNEGSKA (reference sequence). CDR3 amino acids: CSARPPPGAPNSPLHF. In DNA form, the CDR3 reads TGCAGTGCTAGACCTCCCCCGGGGGCTCCGAATTCACCCCTCCACTTT.

This chain links TRBV6-2 or TRBV6-3 with TRBJ1-6, with 9 positions matching TRBD1. This CDR3 spans 14 amino acids. The germline V gene encodes CDR1 MNHEY and CDR2 SVGEGT. V lost 2 bases, J lost 10 bases, and 3 bases stayed unmatched. CDR3: CASSYGQGISPLHF. CDR3 sequence (DNA): TGTGCCAGCAGTTACGGACAGGGGATCTCACCCCTCCACTTT.

The rearrangement joins TRBV10-3 to TRBJ1-4, with D hard to call. Trimming left V 4 bases short and J 8 bases short, with 5 bases between. Germline values: CDR1 ENHRY, CDR2 SYGVKD. The CDR3 sequence is 11 residues long. The CDR3 coding sequence is TGTGCCATCAGTGGAGGGGAAAAACTGTTTTTT. Amino acids: CAISGGEKLFF.